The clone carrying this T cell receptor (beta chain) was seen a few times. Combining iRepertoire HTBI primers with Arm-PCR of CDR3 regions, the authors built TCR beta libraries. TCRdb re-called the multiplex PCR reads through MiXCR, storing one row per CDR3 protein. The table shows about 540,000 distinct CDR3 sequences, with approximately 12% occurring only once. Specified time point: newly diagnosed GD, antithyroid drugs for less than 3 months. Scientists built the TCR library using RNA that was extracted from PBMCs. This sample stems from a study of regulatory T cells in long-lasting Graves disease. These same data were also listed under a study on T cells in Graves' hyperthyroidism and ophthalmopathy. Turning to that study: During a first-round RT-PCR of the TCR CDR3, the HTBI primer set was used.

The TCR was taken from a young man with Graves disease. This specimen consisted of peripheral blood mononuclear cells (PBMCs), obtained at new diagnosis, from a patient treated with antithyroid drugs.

The CDR3 spells CASSSTGEVPPLHF. CDR3 DNA: TGTGCCAGCAGCTCGACAGGAGAAGTGCCACCCCTCCACTTT. This sequence joins TRBV28 and TRBJ1-1; D is perhaps TRBD1 (6 bases). The DNA end lines up better with TRBJ1-6; the J call may be wrong. The CDR3 totals 14 residues. In germline, CDR1 is MDHEN, CDR2 SYDVKM.